The present TCR beta chain was sequenced within a study of response to subunit inactivated influenza vaccine. Broader study findings: Authors suggested few new T cells are recruited by each seasonal influenza vaccination.

This CDR3 comprises 16 residues. Germline V gene sequence: CDR1 SGHRS, CDR2 YFSETQ. The V and J ends lost 4 bases and 2 bases, in that order; junction bases with no gene match: 4. This clonotype has only a few counts. Its antigen is not identified. MiXCR, applied by TCRdb to the RT-PCR reads, yields one record per CDR3 protein. The sample shows around 540,000 distinct CDR3 sequences, about an eighth of them seen only once. Sequencing was performed on PBMCs from blood, taken on the day of vaccination. The chain uses TRBV5-1 and TRBJ2-3, with TRBD2 matching over 13 bases. The origin of this receptor is a man in his fifties who received an inactivated influenza vaccine. This CDR3 reads CASSIGTSGITDTQYF. In nucleotides, the CDR3 is TGCGCCAGCAGCATAGGGACTAGCGGGATCACAGATACGCAGTATTTT.